The next 32 T cell receptor beta chains were all read from a single sample in a study of vaccination effects on CD4 cells after COVID-19. These receptors have no known antigen. Profiling relied on immunoSEQ multiplex PCR, and the TCRdb table lists in-frame clones only, not all of them. Among 50,000 to 65,000 clones listed, over 75% were seen once. Before sequencing, viral peptide pools were used by the ViraFEST assay to expand antigen-specific CD4+ T cells. After less than twelve days in culture, the CD4+ T cells were isolated. The sequenced sample was CD4+ T cells from PBMCs cultured with HCoV-229E spike peptides, obtained before COVID-19 vaccination. The receptors originated from a human donor who received a COVID-19 vaccine.

This chain joins TRBV14 and TRBJ1-5, with D possibly TRBD1 on 6 matching bases. Trimming pared 2 bases from V and 11 bases from J, leaving 13 bases between. Germline loops: CDR1 SGHDN, CDR2 FVKESK. The CDR3 is 13 amino acids. The CDR3 nucleotides are TGTGCCAGCAGCCAAAGCGCCGGACAGTCCCAGCATTTT. This encodes CASSQSAGQSQHF.

This chain connects TRBV6-6 to TRBJ2-7, with D uncertain. Germline loops: CDR1 MNHNY, CDR2 SVGAGI (reference sequence). V was cut by 2 bases and J by 3 bases, with 14 bases left in between. The CDR3 length is 15 residues. The CDR3 bases are TGTGCCAGCAGTTACCCAAGACTTTCGAGCTACGAGCAGTACGTC. It is translated as CASSYPRLSSYEQYV.

This clone has only a few counts. This chain uses TRBV18 with TRBJ2-7; D assignment may be TRBD1 or TRBD2 (5 bases each). From germline, CDR1 is KGHSH and CDR2 LQKENI. Trimming shortened V by 4 bases and J by 4 bases, and 14 bases separated the two germline ends. The CDR3 is 14 amino acids. CDR3 sequence: CASSQGPGRYEQYV. In DNA, the CDR3 is TGTGCCAGCTCACAAGGGCCGGGGCGATACGAGCAGTACGTC.

The CDR3 is CASSPTEMGTQYF. The CDR3 DNA follows: TGTGCCAGCAGCCCGACGGAGATGGGGACCCAGTACTTC. The gene calls are TRBV9 and TRBJ2-5; D not certain. V was clipped by 4 bases and J by 7 bases, with 14 bases between them. Germline V gene lookup returns CDR1 SGDLS and CDR2 YYNGEE. The length of the CDR3 is 13 residues.

The chain joins TRBV5-1 to TRBJ1-2, with D maybe TRBD1 (6 bases). The V end was cut by 3 bases, the J end by 4 bases, with 13 bases between. The germline CDR1 and CDR2 sequences are SGHRS and YFSETQ. The CDR3 length is 14 residues. CDR3 sequence (DNA): TGCGCCAGCAGCTCGATGGGGGCGCCCTATGGCTACACCTTC. As protein: CASSSMGAPYGYTF.

The chain employs TRBV5-8 and TRBJ2-7, with a tentative D call TRBD1 (5 bases). Germline V gene data show CDR1 as SGHTS and CDR2 as YDEGEE. This CDR3 is built from 16 residues. The V end was cut by 0 bases, the J end by 1 base, with 14 bases between. The CDR3 DNA reads TGTGCCAGCAGCTTGGCTGGGGCGTTTAGGTCCTACGAGCAGTACGTC. This sequence encodes CASSLAGAFRSYEQYV.

Here the CDR3 reads CASSLPGESEKLFF. For the CDR3, the DNA is TGTGCCAGCAGTTTACCAGGGGAGAGTGAAAAACTGTTTTTT. This sequence joins TRBV28 and TRBJ1-4; D might be TRBD1 (6 bases). CDR3 length equals 14 residues. V lost 2 bases to trimming and J lost 7 bases, with 11 bases between them. Germline lookup yields CDR1 MDHEN and CDR2 SYDVKM.

V gene TRBV2 combines with J gene TRBJ2-5, with 7 nucleotides matching TRBD1. Germline CDR1 is SNHLY and CDR2 is FYNNEI. V shed 3 bases and J 5 bases; nucleotides not matched to a gene: 6. The CDR3 loop spans 14 amino acids. In nucleotides, the CDR3 is TGTGCCAGCAGTGACCAACAGGGGTCGGAGACCCAGTACTTC. Translating it yields CASSDQQGSETQYF.

The chain couples TRBV6-5 to TRBJ2-1, with D possibly TRBD1 on 6 matching bases. CDR3 length equals 13 residues. The germline CDR1 and CDR2 sequences are MNHEY and SVGAGI. V was shortened by 4 bases and J by 6 bases, with 10 bases between the two germline ends. CDR3 sequence reads: CASSSVQGNEQFF. The CDR3 DNA follows: TGTGCCAGCAGTTCTGTACAGGGCAATGAGCAGTTCTTC.

CDR3 residues: CASRNRDRGTEQFF. In nucleotides, the CDR3 is TGTGCCAGTAGGAACCGGGACAGGGGAACTGAGCAGTTCTTC. The chain links TRBV19 to TRBJ2-1; TRBD1 aligns across 10 bases. Germline V lookup: CDR1 LNHDA, CDR2 SQIVND (reference sequence). Trimming took 6 bases from V and 9 from J; bases not matched to a gene: 8. This CDR3 region has 14 residues.

CDR3 nucleotides: TGTGCCAGCAGAACCTCCGCCCGAGGTCCCGAGCAGTACGTC. Translated, it gives CASRTSARGPEQYV. This sequence joins TRBV6-6 and TRBJ2-7; D is ambiguous. The germline V gene encodes CDR1 MNHNY and CDR2 SVGAGI (reference sequence). With 6 bases removed from V and 6 bases from J, the gap between germline ends came to 18 bases. The CDR3 totals 14 residues.

CDR3 nucleotides: TGCGCCAGCACGAGAACTAGCGGGGGGGAAGAGACCCAGTACTTC. Amino acid sequence: CASTRTSGGEETQYF. The genes are TRBV5-1 and TRBJ2-5, with 13 positions matching TRBD2. Germline assignment: CDR1 SGHRS and CDR2 YFSETQ. V gave up 6 bases and J gave up 3 bases; unmatched junction bases: 5. The CDR3 is made up of 15 amino acids.

V and J are TRBV5-4 and TRBJ1-1, with no clear D. This CDR3 comprises 13 residues. V dropped 0 bases and J dropped 1 base, with 4 bases sitting between them. The germline V gene encodes CDR1 SGHNT and CDR2 YYREEE (reference sequence). For the CDR3, the DNA is TGTGCCAGCAGCTTGGGGTGGAACACTGAAGCTTTCTTT. It is translated as CASSLGWNTEAFF.

This clone was detected only a few times. The sample holds other DNA sequences that translate to the same CDR3. This sequence joins TRBV11-2 and TRBJ1-2; D uncertain. This CDR3 is 15 amino acids long. Germline V lookup: CDR1 SGHAT, CDR2 FQNNGV. V was trimmed by 1 base and J by 2 bases, leaving 11 bases between them. Here the CDR3 DNA reads TGTGCCAGCAGCTTAGGAGGCGCGGGGAACTATGGCTACACCTTC. The encoded protein is CASSLGGAGNYGYTF.

The chain combines TRBV6-5 with TRBJ1-2; D uncertain. The V and J ends lost 6 bases and 5 bases respectively, with 16 bases between them. CDR1 and CDR2 from the germline V gene are MNHEY and SVGAGI. The CDR3 length is 14 residues. The chain's CDR3 is CASRPTSSLYGYTF. The CDR3 DNA is TGTGCCAGCAGGCCAACCTCCAGCCTATATGGCTACACCTTC.

This chain uses TRBV10-3 with TRBJ2-3; D is ambiguous. V dropped 4 bases and J dropped 2 bases, with 7 bases sitting between them. Per the germline V gene, CDR1 is ENHRY and CDR2 is SYGVKD. CDR3 length: 13 amino acids. The CDR3 bases are TGTGCCATCAGTGTAACCTTCACAGATACGCAGTATTTT. As protein: CAISVTFTDTQYF.

J is TRBJ2-2 and V is TRBV19; 10 positions agree with TRBD1. Germline CDR1 reads LNHDA; CDR2 reads SQIVND (reference sequence). J gave up 6 bases and V 3 bases, and 1 base lay outside the gene matches. The CDR3 runs to 14 residues. The CDR3 DNA reads as TGTGCCAGTAGTATCGGGACAGGGGCCGGGGAGCTGTTTTTT. Residues: CASSIGTGAGELFF.

This chain uses TRBV24-1 with TRBJ1-5; TRBD1 agrees at 7 bases. Unmatched junction bases numbered 10, after V lost 8 bases and J lost 4 bases. This CDR3 is 15 amino acids long. Germline V CDR1 and CDR2: KGHDR, SFDVKD. The CDR3 DNA sequence: TGTGCCACCATGGGGGCAGGGGGAGATAATCAGCCCCAGCATTTT. Residues: CATMGAGGDNQPQHF.

The DNA of the CDR3 is TGTGCCAGCAGGTTGACAGGGGGCTCTGGAAACACCATATATTTT. Its translation is CASRLTGGSGNTIYF. J is TRBJ1-3 and V is TRBV27; 9 bases map to TRBD1. This CDR3 is built from 15 residues. V lost 6 bases to trimming and J lost 0 bases; unmatched junction nucleotides: 3. The germline V gene has CDR1 MNHEY and CDR2 SMNVEV (reference sequence).

V gene TRBV18 combines with J gene TRBJ1-1; D call uncertain. Germline loops: CDR1 KGHSH, CDR2 LQKENI. Trimming took 2 bases from V and 5 from J, leaving 21 bases between them. There are 17 residues in the CDR3. CDR3 DNA sequence: TGTGCCAGCTCACCAGCGAGCACGGAACGGCGGGGAACTGAAGCTTTCTTT. This encodes CASSPASTERRGTEAFF. Full variable domain (missing parts from reference TRBV18 and TRBJ1-1): NAGVMQNPRHLVRRRGQEARLRCSPMKGHSHVYWYRQLPEEGLKFMVYLQKENIIDESGMPKERFSAEFPKEGPSILRIQQVVRGDSAAYFCASSPASTERRGTEAFFGQGTRLTVV.

This clone came up once. This chain connects TRBV5-3 to TRBJ2-5; D might be TRBD2 (6 bases). TRBV5-3 is known as an ORF, though its function is uncertain. The CDR3 length is 14 residues. V shed 5 bases and J shed 1 base, with 12 bases lying between them. Here the CDR3 DNA reads TGTGCCAGAAGGCAGGGACTCAGCCAAGAGACCCAGTACTTC. It specifies CARRQGLSQETQYF.

V gene TRBV3-1 (or the pseudogene TRBV3-2) combines with J gene TRBJ1-5; tentatively, D is TRBD1 (5 bases). Germline V lookup: CDR1 LGHDT, CDR2 YNNKEL (reference sequence). V lost 4 bases and J lost 6, with 16 bases in between. CDR3 size: 15 residues. CDR3 loop: CASSRGGSAIQPQHF. For the CDR3, the DNA is TGTGCCAGCAGCCGGGGGGGGTCGGCGATTCAGCCCCAGCATTTT.

The V and J genes are TRBV19 and TRBJ2-1; D is perhaps TRBD2 (5 bases). Trimming stripped 1 base from V and 3 bases from J, with 7 bases between. Germline loops: CDR1 LNHDA, CDR2 SQIVND (reference sequence). The CDR3 has 14 amino acids. The CDR3 sequence is CASSIGGFYNEQFF. The DNA of the CDR3 is TGTGCCAGTAGTATAGGAGGGTTCTACAATGAGCAGTTCTTC.

The chain is built from TRBV5-1 and TRBJ1-4; tentative D call: TRBD1 (5 bases). The V end was cut by 0 bases, the J end by 7 bases, with 13 bases between. Germline CDR1 and CDR2: SGHRS and YFSETQ. The CDR3 is 15 residues long. CDR3 coding DNA: TGCGCCAGCAGCTTGGGCGGGGGTGAGGTTGAAAAACTGTTTTTT. Protein: CASSLGGGEVEKLFF.

In DNA, the CDR3 is TGTGCCAGCAGTTACGGGGACACAGGCTACGAGCAGTACGTC. It is translated as CASSYGDTGYEQYV. The chain links TRBV6-2 or TRBV6-3 to TRBJ2-7; the D gene is possibly TRBD1 (6 bases). The CDR3 covers 14 residues. The germline gives CDR1 MNHEY, CDR2 SVGEGT. The ends were cut back, 2 bases at V and 3 bases at J, with 11 bases in the middle.

This clone was counted a few times. The chain joins TRBV10-1 to TRBJ2-2; TRBD2 aligns across 8 bases. This CDR3 is 15 amino acids long. Germline trimming cut 9 bases from V and 3 bases from J; bases unmatched to any gene: 9. From germline, CDR1 is WNHNN and CDR2 SYGVQD (reference sequence). This CDR3 reads CASSPGGAYTGELFF. CDR3 DNA: TGCGCCAGTAGCCCGGGGGGGGCCTACACCGGGGAGCTGTTTTTT.

The chain joins TRBV6-5 to TRBJ1-4, with 9 nucleotides matching TRBD1. From germline, CDR1 is MNHEY and CDR2 SVGAGI. The CDR3 is 16 amino acids. The ends lost 0 bases at V and 7 bases at J; junction bases unmatched: 6. The CDR3 here is CASSYSWTGAGEKLFF. CDR3 nucleotides: TGTGCCAGCAGTTACTCCTGGACAGGGGCAGGTGAAAAACTGTTTTTT.

The chain couples TRBV30 to TRBJ1-5; unclear D gene. CDR1 is GTSNPN and CDR2 is SVGIG in the germline V gene (reference sequence). Trimming left V 2 bases short and J 4 bases short, with 15 bases between. This CDR3 has 15 amino acids. CDR3 sequence (DNA): TGTGCCTGGAGTCCGCGTTCCGCTTCTAATCAGCCCCAGCATTTT. Translated, it gives CAWSPRSASNQPQHF.

This clone was found once. This chain joins TRBV9 and TRBJ1-2; D unclear. The ends were cut back, 0 bases at V and 4 bases at J, with 7 bases in the middle. Germline V gene lookup returns CDR1 SGDLS and CDR2 YYNGEE. The CDR3 sequence is 13 residues long. CDR3 in DNA: TGTGCCAGCAGCGTAGAGGGAGGCTATGGCTACACCTTC. Protein: CASSVEGGYGYTF.

In its sample, this clone was seen a few times. The chain is built from TRBV6-6 and TRBJ1-1; 7 bases align to TRBD1. The CDR3 runs to 12 residues. V lost 8 bases and J lost 2; bases outside the gene matches: 2. Germline V gene data show CDR1 as MNHNY and CDR2 as SVGAGI (reference sequence). The CDR3 reads CASRQGNTEAFF. The CDR3 coding sequence is TGTGCCAGCCGACAGGGCAACACTGAAGCTTTCTTT.

The chain has TRBV30 and TRBJ2-4; D possibly corresponds to TRBD1 (6 bases). This CDR3 has 14 residues. The V end lost 0 bases, the J end lost 12 bases, and 18 bases lay between the germline ends. The germline CDR1 and CDR2 sequences are GTSNPN and SVGIG (reference sequence). The CDR3 region is CAWSVWDIQTTQYF. The CDR3 nucleotides read TGTGCCTGGAGTGTATGGGACATCCAAACAACTCAGTACTTC.

The chain joins TRBV21-1 to TRBJ2-5; TRBD2 reflects the table's D call only, with no check against the DNA. TRBV21-1 is a pseudogene. This CDR3 is built from 14 residues. As DNA, the CDR3 is TGTGCCAGCAGCAAAGGAGGCCATTTTGAGACCCAGTACTTC. This codes for CASSKGGHFETQYF.